The sequence of this TCR beta chain was determined in a study of cytomegalovirus exposure and HLA in healthy donors. Study-wide context: Early released data comprised tens of millions of unique TCRs from HLA-typed donors. Study results and caveats: Roughly uniform sequencing depth across donors was assumed, possibly incorrectly. The productive fraction for most TCR beta V segments was about 87% or about 30% in an earlier analysis.

As regards this clone: Its antigen is undetermined.

Germline values: CDR1 ENHRY, CDR2 SYGVKD. This CDR3 has 14 residues. V dropped 6 bases and J dropped 5 bases, with 14 bases sitting between them. Vbeta (60) and Jbeta (13) primers were used in the PCR. Measured with immunoSEQ multiplex PCR; TCRdb has only the in-frame clones, and not every one. The sample consists of about 200,000 clones, around nine tenths of them appearing once. V usage is TRBV10-3 and J usage is TRBJ1-5; D may be TRBD1 (5 bases). This TCR was sampled from a woman under 30 in good health and CMV-seronegative. Sequences were obtained from PBMCs. CDR3 bases: TGTGCCATCAGCTCTCGGGGGAGGGATCAGCCCCAGCATTTT. Protein: CAISSRGRDQPQHF.